The rows below give T cell receptor beta chains drawn from one sample of a study of T cell changes during pregnancy in multiple sclerosis. Profiling relied on immunoSEQ multiplex PCR, and the TCRdb table lists in-frame clones only, not all of them. Of some 74,000 clones listed, approximately 92% are singletons. The starting material was peripheral blood, obtained before pregnancy. The receptors come from a female donor with multiple sclerosis, enrolled in a pregnancy study. Each CDR3 is given with its conserved first and last residue. The D gene is left open where the match is weak. The size of a clone is reported for some rows only, either as once, few or many, or as a class for expanded clones.

len | abundance | d_gene | j_gene | v_gene | CDR3nt | CDR3aa
16 | . | TRBD2 | TRBJ2-5 | TRBV28 | TGTGCCAGCAGTTACCACTTAGGCGGGAGTGTGGAGACCCAGTACTTC | CASSYHLGGSVETQYF
17 | . | . | TRBJ2-1 | TRBV11-2 | TGTGCCAGCAGCTTAGAGAGGGGGACTAAACGCCACAATGAGCAGTTCTTC | CASSLERGTKRHNEQFF
15 | . | . | TRBJ2-1 | TRBV9 | TGTGCCAGCAGCGTAGGGGCTAGCGAATACAATGAGCAGTTCTTC | CASSVGASEYNEQFF
15 | . | TRBD1 | TRBJ1-1 | TRBV28 | TGTGCCAGCAGTTTTGAGGGGGCTGGTAGCACTGAAGCTTTCTTT | CASSFEGAGSTEAFF
14 | . | TRBD1 | TRBJ1-4 | TRBV2 | TGTGCCAGCAATACAGGGGAGACTAATGAAAAACTGTTTTTT | CASNTGETNEKLFF
16 | few | TRBD2 | TRBJ2-2 | TRBV9 | TGTGCCAGCAGCTTCGGGACTAGCGGGAATAACGGGGAGCTGTTTTTT | CASSFGTSGNNGELFF
11 | . | . | TRBJ2-2 | TRBV20-1 | TGCAGTGCGAGCCGGGGTGGGGAGCTGTTTTTT | CSASRGGELFF
14 | . | TRBD2 | TRBJ2-3 | TRBV6-4 | TGTGCCAGCAGTGATAGCGGGAGCCCAGATACGCAGTATTTT | CASSDSGSPDTQYF
15 | . | TRBD1 | TRBJ1-5 | TRBV28 | TGTGCCAGCAGTCTAAGACAGGGCTTCAATCAGCCCCAGCATTTT | CASSLRQGFNQPQHF
16 | . | TRBD1 | TRBJ2-7 | TRBV28 | TGTGCCAGCAGTTACGTTCCATTAGGGACAGACTACGAGCAGTACTTC | CASSYVPLGTDYEQYF
14 | . | . | TRBJ1-5 | TRBV19 | TGTGCCAGTAGTCCCCGACAGGGCAATCAGCCCCAGCATTTT | CASSPRQGNQPQHF
13 | . | TRBD1 | TRBJ2-5 | TRBV6-5 | TGTGCCAGCAGCCAGGGGGTGGAAAAGACCCAGTACTTC | CASSQGVEKTQYF
15 | . | . | TRBJ1-4 | TRBV19 | TGTGCCAGTAGTATAGCCCCGGCAACTAATGAAAAACTGTTTTTT | CASSIAPATNEKLFF
14 | . | . | TRBJ1-5 | TRBV19 | TGTGCCAGTAGATACGACAGTGAAGGTTGGCCCCAGCATTTT | CASRYDSEGWPQHF
16 | . | . | TRBJ2-3 | TRBV28 | TGTGCCAGCAGTTCCCCCAGGGGGACTAGCACAGATACGCAGTATTTT | CASSSPRGTSTDTQYF
12 | . | TRBD2 | TRBJ2-5 | TRBV27 | TGTGCCAGCAGGGGCGTTCATACTAGCGCGTACTTC | CASRGVHTSAYF
13 | . | . | TRBJ1-1 | TRBV29-1 | TGCAGCGTTGATTGGTCAGGGAACACTGAAGCTTTCTTT | CSVDWSGNTEAFF
14 | . | TRBD2 | TRBJ2-7 | TRBV7-2 | TGTGCCAGCAGCTGGACTAGCTCGTTCTACGAGCAGTACTTC | CASSWTSSFYEQYF
16 | . | . | TRBJ2-3 | TRBV18 | TGTGCCAGCTCACCACCGCGGACAGCTAGCACAGATACGCAGTATTTT | CASSPPRTASTDTQYF
15 | . | TRBD1 | TRBJ2-3 | TRBV9 | TGTGCCAGCAGCGCGCAGGGGGATTGGACAGATACGCAGTATTTT | CASSAQGDWTDTQYF
18 | . | . | TRBJ1-4 | TRBV5-6 | TGTGCCAGCAGCTTGTTGGGGGGGAAGGAGATAACTAATGAAAAACTGTTTTTT | CASSLLGGKEITNEKLFF
12 | . | . | TRBJ2-3 | TRBV5-4 | TGTGCCAGCAGCTTGGACGGGGATACGCAGTATTTT | CASSLDGDTQYF
13 | . | . | TRBJ1-5 | TRBV30 | TGTGCCTGGAGCTCGGGGGGCAATCAGCCCCAGCATTTT | CAWSSGGNQPQHF
16 | . | . | TRBJ1-1 | TRBV6-6 | TGTGCCAGCAGTTACTCTCTATCGGTTGAAAGGGGTGAAGCTTTCTTT | CASSYSLSVERGEAFF
16 | . | TRBD1 | TRBJ2-4 | TRBV7-9 | TGTGCCAGCAGCGCCACGACAGGGCTCGCCAAAAACATTCAGTACTTC | CASSATTGLAKNIQYF
17 | . | TRBD2 | TRBJ2-1 | TRBV7-9 | TGTGCCAGCAGCGAAGGACTAGCGGGAGTCCTCTACAATGAGCAGTTCTTC | CASSEGLAGVLYNEQFF
17 | once | . | TRBJ2-7 | TRBV7-4 | TGTGCCAGCAGCCGCGAAAGTGTCGGGAGAAAGTGCTACGAGCAGTACTTC | CASSRESVGRKCYEQYF
18 | . | TRBD1 | TRBJ2-6 | TRBV19 | TGTGCCAGTAGTGAGGGGACAGGGCCCGCTAGTGGGGCCAACGTCCTGACTTTC | CASSEGTGPASGANVLTF
15 | once | TRBD1 | TRBJ2-3 | TRBV4-3 | TGCGCCAGCAGCCAAGATTTACAGGGGCGGGATACGCAGTATTTT | CASSQDLQGRDTQYF
15 | . | . | TRBJ1-2 | TRBV28 | TGTGCCAGCAGTCCTACAGGGCGCTATAACTATGGCTACACCTTC | CASSPTGRYNYGYTF
17 | . | TRBD2 | TRBJ2-1 | TRBV5-1 | TGCGCCAGCAGCTTGGGATCGACTAGCGGGACCCCCAATGAGCAGTTCTTC | CASSLGSTSGTPNEQFF
15 | once | TRBD2 | TRBJ2-3 | TRBV28 | TGTGCCAGCACCGGAGCGGGGGGGGGCGCAGATACGCAGTATTTT | CASTGAGGGADTQYF